This T cell receptor beta chain originates from a study of cytomegalovirus exposure and HLA in healthy donors. Overall study findings and caveats: Reports state that TCR beta sequences accurately predicted most subjects' HLA-A and HLA-B alleles. It was assumed in the presence/absence analyses that sequencing depth was roughly uniform across donors. Analysis performed later found 16,951 TCR beta sequences associated with HLA alleles at 0.05 false discovery rate.

This PCR relied on a set of 60 Vbeta primers and 13 Jbeta primers. TCRdb's copy holds only in-frame clones and misses some; the assay was immunoSEQ multiplex PCR. This sample yields about 150,000 clones, of which approximately 80% are seen a single time; less than 2.5% belongs to the top ten. Points on this clone: Its antigen is still unknown.

Between the trimmed V and J ends, which lost 0 bases and 0 bases, there was a span of 6 bases. Germline V lookup: CDR1 SGHRS, CDR2 YFSETQ. The CDR3 spans 14 residues. The TCR sequence derives from a boy under 10 years old in good health and CMV-seronegative. This chain links TRBV5-1 with TRBJ1-1; D remains ambiguous. Sequenced input: PBMCs. For the CDR3, the DNA is TGCGCCAGCAGCTTGGACAGCCTGAACACTGAAGCTTTCTTT. This encodes CASSLDSLNTEAFF.